The 15 T cell receptor beta chains in this list originate from one sample, sequenced in a study of glioma-infiltrating T cells. Amplification of TCR alpha and beta CDR3 regions from RNA used iRepertoire nested multiplex PCR. TCRdb redid the calling of the multiplex PCR reads with MiXCR, one entry per CDR3 protein. This sample has more than 95,000 distinct CDR3 sequences, with around 28% found just once. The sample comprised glioma tissue, nonneoplastic brain tissue, or PBMCs (not recorded which). All receptors derive from a human donor with low-grade glioma or glioblastoma, undergoing nonglioma brain surgery, or in good health (not recorded which).

This clonotype turned up a few times. The V gene is TRBV28, the J gene TRBJ1-1; no definite D call. Germline V lookup: CDR1 MDHEN, CDR2 SYDVKM. There are 12 residues in the CDR3. V was clipped by 5 bases and J by 6 bases, with 10 bases between them. The CDR3 DNA reads as TGTGCCAGCAGTGGAGGGCTATCTGAAGCTTTCTTT. Encoded protein: CASSGGLSEAFF.

The chain employs TRBV11-2 and TRBJ2-7; D unclear. Germline-derived CDR1 and CDR2 are SGHAT and FQNNGV. The V end lost 4 bases, the J end lost 1 base, and 5 bases lay between the germline ends. This CDR3 has 12 residues. CDR3 in DNA: TGTGCCAGCAGCTATTTATCCTACGAGCAGTACTTC. Translated, it gives CASSYLSYEQYF.

A word on this clonotype: Being one base from a much bigger clone, this may be a read error. This chain uses TRBV20-1 with TRBJ1-5; 10 positions match TRBD1. CDR1 and CDR2 from the germline V gene are DFQATT and SNEGSKA (reference sequence). Trimming removed 1 base from V and 9 bases from J; junction bases left unmatched: 12. The CDR3 is 16 residues long. CDR3 amino acids: CSARGPSGTGARPQHF. CDR3 bases: TGCAGTGCTAGAGGTCCTTCCGGGACAGGGGCCCGGCCCCAGCATTTT.

Remarks on this clonotype: This may be a read error, as it is one base from a much larger clone. The chain couples TRBV20-1 to TRBJ1-2, with D perhaps matching TRBD1 (5 bases). V lost 5 bases, J lost 9 bases, and 22 bases lay in between. Germline values: CDR1 DFQATT, CDR2 SNEGSKA (reference sequence). The CDR3 totals 14 residues. Here the CDR3 reads CSAPDLGGVGRYTF. The CDR3 nucleotides are TGCAGTGCTCCAGACCTGGGAGGGGTAGGTCGCTACACCTTC.

This chain links TRBV13 with TRBJ2-3, with D perhaps assigned TRBD1 or TRBD2 (6 bases each). CDR1 PRHDT and CDR2 FYEKMQ come from the germline V gene (reference sequence). V lost 5 bases, J lost 2 bases, and 14 bases lay in between. This CDR3 has 15 amino acids. CDR3 DNA sequence: TGTGCCAGCAGCAGGGGGGATCGAACCACAGATACGCAGTATTTT. Its translation is CASSRGDRTTDTQYF.

On this clonotype itself: This may arise from a read error, as a much more abundant clone is one base away. The chain combines TRBV4-2 with TRBJ1-6; D not resolved. This CDR3 is 13 amino acids long. Trimming cost V 2 bases and J 7 bases, with 6 bases left between them. The germline CDR1 and CDR2 sequences are LGHNA and YNFKEQ. CDR3 sequence reads: CASSQQDNSPLHF. For the CDR3, the DNA is TGTGCCAGCAGCCAACAGGACAATTCACCCCTCCACTTT.

With regard to this clonotype: Given a much more abundant clone one base away, this may be a read error. This chain links TRBV20-1 with TRBJ2-3; 15 positions match TRBD2. The CDR3 is 12 amino acids. From germline, CDR1 is DFQATT and CDR2 SNEGSKA (reference sequence). Here the CDR3 DNA reads TGCAGCGGACTAGCGGGGGGGGATGCGCAGTATTTT. Protein product: CSGLAGGDAQYF.

This clonotype has a count of ten or more. The genes are TRBV2 and TRBJ1-2; D possibly corresponds to TRBD1 (5 bases). V was cut by 9 bases and J by 6 bases, with 14 bases left in between. This CDR3 comprises 12 residues. The germline V gene has CDR1 SNHLY and CDR2 FYNNEI. CDR3 in DNA: TGTGCCAGATCTGGGGCAGTTGATGGCTACACCTTC. Protein sequence: CARSGAVDGYTF.

This clonotype was counted at least ten times. The V gene is TRBV11-3, the J gene TRBJ2-7; 9 bases match TRBD2. The V gene's germline CDR1 is SGHNT and CDR2 YENEEA. The CDR3 spans 14 residues. The trim removed 5 bases at V and 7 bases at J, leaving 9 bases unmatched. In nucleotides, the CDR3 is TGTGCCAGCAGCCCCGGGACTAGCAGTCAAGAGCAGTACTTC. Translating gives CASSPGTSSQEQYF.

With regard to this clonotype: Lacking the conserved final phenylalanine or tryptophan, this CDR3 likely reflects a read error. The chain carries TRBV27 and TRBJ2-7, with TRBD2 matching 7 bases. The V gene's germline CDR1 is MNHEY and CDR2 SMNVEV (reference sequence). The CDR3 consists of 15 residues. Trimming at V came to 4 bases and at J to 4 bases, leaving 10 bases not matched to a gene. CDR3 DNA sequence: TGTGCCAGCAGTTATTTGACGGGGGGAGGTTACGAGCAGTACTCC. Its translation: CASSYLTGGGYEQYS.

This clonotype was seen ten or more times. The chain is built from TRBV20-1 and TRBJ1-5; D is uncertain. Trimming removed 5 bases from V and 4 bases from J, with 15 bases in between. In germline, CDR1 is DFQATT, CDR2 SNEGSKA (reference sequence). This CDR3 is built from 14 residues. The CDR3 sequence: CSAYSRRTNQPQHF. CDR3 bases: TGCAGTGCTTATTCTCGAAGAACAAATCAGCCCCAGCATTTT.

This chain connects TRBV3-1 to TRBJ2-5; D is possibly TRBD2 (5 bases). The CDR3 is 17 residues long. Germline CDR1 LGHDT, CDR2 YNNKEL (reference sequence). V shed 2 bases and J shed 1 base, with 17 bases lying between them. The CDR3 sequence: CASSQWPERSGQETQYF. In DNA form, the CDR3 reads TGTGCCAGCAGCCAATGGCCTGAGAGGAGCGGCCAAGAGACCCAGTACTTC.

There are many counts of this clonotype. The V and J genes are TRBV2 and TRBJ1-5; D not certain. The ends were cut back, 7 bases at V and 5 bases at J, with 9 bases in the middle. CDR1 is SNHLY, CDR2 FYNNEI, per germline. The CDR3 loop spans 12 amino acids. The CDR3 sequence is CASKDGDQPQHF. Here the CDR3 DNA reads TGTGCCAGCAAGGACGGCGATCAGCCCCAGCATTTT.

This clonotype was picked up many times. The chain uses TRBV19 and TRBJ1-2; maybe TRBD1 (6 bases). The germline V and J ends were trimmed by 3 bases and 2 bases, with 10 bases remaining between them. This CDR3 is 14 amino acids long. CDR1 LNHDA and CDR2 SQIVND come from the germline V gene (reference sequence). CDR3 region: CASSIQQGNYGYTF. DNA of the CDR3: TGTGCCAGTAGTATCCAACAGGGAAACTATGGCTACACCTTC.

This clonotype occurred many times. This chain joins TRBV27 and TRBJ1-6; TRBD1 agrees at 10 bases. The CDR3 has 13 amino acids. V lost 6 bases, J lost 14 bases, and 7 bases stayed unmatched. Germline V gene data show CDR1 as MNHEY and CDR2 as SMNVEV (reference sequence). CDR3 sequence (DNA): TGTGCCAGCAGATTCCGGGACAGGGGTTCCCTCCACTTT. Translating gives CASRFRDRGSLHF.